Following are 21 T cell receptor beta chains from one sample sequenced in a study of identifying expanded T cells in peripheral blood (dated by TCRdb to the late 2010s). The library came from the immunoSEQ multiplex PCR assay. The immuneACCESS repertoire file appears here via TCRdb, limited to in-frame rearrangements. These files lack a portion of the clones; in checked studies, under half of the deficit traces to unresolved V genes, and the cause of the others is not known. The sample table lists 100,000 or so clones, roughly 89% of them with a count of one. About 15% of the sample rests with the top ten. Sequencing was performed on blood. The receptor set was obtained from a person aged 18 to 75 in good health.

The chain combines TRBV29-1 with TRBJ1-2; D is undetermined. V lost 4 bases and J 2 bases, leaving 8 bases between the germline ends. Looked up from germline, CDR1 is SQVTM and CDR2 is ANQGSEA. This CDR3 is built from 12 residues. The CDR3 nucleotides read TGCAGCGTTGGAGGAGGGAACTATGGCTACACCTTC. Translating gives CSVGGGNYGYTF.

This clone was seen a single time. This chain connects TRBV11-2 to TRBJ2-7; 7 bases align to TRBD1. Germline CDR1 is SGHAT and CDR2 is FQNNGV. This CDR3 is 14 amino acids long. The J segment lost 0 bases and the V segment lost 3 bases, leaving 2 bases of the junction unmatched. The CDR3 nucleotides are TGTGCCAGCAGCTTCGGGACAGACTCCTACGAGCAGTACTTC. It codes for CASSFGTDSYEQYF.

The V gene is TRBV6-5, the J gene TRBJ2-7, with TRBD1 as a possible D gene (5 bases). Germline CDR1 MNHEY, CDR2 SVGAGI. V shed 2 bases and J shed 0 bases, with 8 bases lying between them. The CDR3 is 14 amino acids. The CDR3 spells CASSYIDSSYEQYF. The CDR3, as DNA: TGTGCCAGCAGTTACATCGACAGCTCCTACGAGCAGTACTTC.

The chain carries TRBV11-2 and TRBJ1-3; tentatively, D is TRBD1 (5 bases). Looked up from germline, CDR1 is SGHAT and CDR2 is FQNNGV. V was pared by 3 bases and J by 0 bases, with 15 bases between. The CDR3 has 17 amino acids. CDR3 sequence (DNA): TGTGCCAGCAGCTTTGCGAGGGGACTGGCCTCTGGAAACACCATATATTTT. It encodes CASSFARGLASGNTIYF.

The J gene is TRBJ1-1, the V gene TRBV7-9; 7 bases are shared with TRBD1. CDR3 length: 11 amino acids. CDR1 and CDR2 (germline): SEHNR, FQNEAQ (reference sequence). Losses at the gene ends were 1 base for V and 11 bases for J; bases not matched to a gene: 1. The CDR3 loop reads CASSLEGAAFF. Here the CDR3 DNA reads TGTGCCAGCAGCTTAGAGGGGGCGGCTTTCTTT.

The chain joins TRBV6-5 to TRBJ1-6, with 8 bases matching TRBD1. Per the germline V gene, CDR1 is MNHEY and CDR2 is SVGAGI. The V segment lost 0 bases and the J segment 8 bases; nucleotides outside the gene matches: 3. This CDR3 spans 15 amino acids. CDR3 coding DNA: TGTGCCAGCAGTTACTCCGGACAGGGCGATTCACCCCTCCACTTT. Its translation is CASSYSGQGDSPLHF.

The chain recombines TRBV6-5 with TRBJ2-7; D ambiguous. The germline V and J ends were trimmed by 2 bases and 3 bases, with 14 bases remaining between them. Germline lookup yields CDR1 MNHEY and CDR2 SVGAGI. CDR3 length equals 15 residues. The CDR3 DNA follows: TGTGCCAGCAGTTACGGCGGCCTTGTCTTCTACGAGCAGTACTTC. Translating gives CASSYGGLVFYEQYF.

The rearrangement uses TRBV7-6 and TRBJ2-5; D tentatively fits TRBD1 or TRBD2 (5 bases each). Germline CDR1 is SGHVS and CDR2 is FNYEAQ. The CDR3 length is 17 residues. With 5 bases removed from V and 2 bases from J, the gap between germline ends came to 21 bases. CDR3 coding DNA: TGTGCCAGCAGCCGATTTCCGGGGACCGCTCTACAAGAGACCCAGTACTTC. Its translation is CASSRFPGTALQETQYF. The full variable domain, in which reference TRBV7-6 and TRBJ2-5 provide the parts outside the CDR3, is GAGVSQSPRYKVTKRGQDVALRCDPISGHVSLYWYRQALGQGPEFLTYFNYEAQQDKSGLPNDRFSAERPEGSISTLTIQRTEQRDSAMYRCASSRFPGTALQETQYFGPGTRLLVL.

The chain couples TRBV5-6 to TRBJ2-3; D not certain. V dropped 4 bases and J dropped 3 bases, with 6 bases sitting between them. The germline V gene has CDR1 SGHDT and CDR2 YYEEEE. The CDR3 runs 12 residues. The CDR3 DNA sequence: TGTGCCAGCAGCCTCCAAACAGATACGCAGTATTTT. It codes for CASSLQTDTQYF.

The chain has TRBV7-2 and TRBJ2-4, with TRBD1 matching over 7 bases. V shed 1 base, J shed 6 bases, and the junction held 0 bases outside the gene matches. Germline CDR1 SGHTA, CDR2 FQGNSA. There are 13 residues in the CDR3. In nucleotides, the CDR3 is TGTGCCAGCAGCTTAGGACAGGGAAACATTCAGTACTTC. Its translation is CASSLGQGNIQYF.

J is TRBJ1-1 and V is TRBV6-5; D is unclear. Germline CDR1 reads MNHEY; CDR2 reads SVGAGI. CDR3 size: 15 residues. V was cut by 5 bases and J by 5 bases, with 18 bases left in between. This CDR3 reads CASSSTIGWGTEAFF. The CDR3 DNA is TGTGCCAGCAGTAGCACGATAGGGTGGGGTACTGAAGCTTTCTTT.

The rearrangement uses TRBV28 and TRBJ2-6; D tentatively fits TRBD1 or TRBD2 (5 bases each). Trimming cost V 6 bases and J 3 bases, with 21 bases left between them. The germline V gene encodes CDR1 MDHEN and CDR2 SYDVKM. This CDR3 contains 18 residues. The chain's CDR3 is CASSPQGLGVDGANVLTF. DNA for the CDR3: TGTGCCAGCAGCCCCCAGGGCCTGGGGGTCGATGGGGCCAACGTCCTGACTTTC. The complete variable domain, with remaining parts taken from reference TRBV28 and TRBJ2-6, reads DVKVTQSSRYLVKRTGEKVFLECVQDMDHENMFWYRQDPGLGLRLIYFSYDVKMKEKGDIPEGYSVSREKKERFSLILESASTNQTSMYLCASSPQGLGVDGANVLTFGAGSRLTVL.

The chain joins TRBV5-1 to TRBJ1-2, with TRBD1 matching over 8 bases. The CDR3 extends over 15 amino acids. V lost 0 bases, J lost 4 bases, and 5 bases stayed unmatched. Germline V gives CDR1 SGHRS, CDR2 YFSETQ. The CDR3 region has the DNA TGCGCCAGCAGCTTGGGACAGGGGACCCTCTATGGCTACACCTTC. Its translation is CASSLGQGTLYGYTF.

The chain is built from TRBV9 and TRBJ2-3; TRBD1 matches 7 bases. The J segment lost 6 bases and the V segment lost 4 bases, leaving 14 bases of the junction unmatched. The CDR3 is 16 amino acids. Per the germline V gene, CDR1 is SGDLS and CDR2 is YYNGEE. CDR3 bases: TGTGCCAGCAGCCCCAGACAGGGTCCCCGAAGGGATACGCAGTATTTT. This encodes CASSPRQGPRRDTQYF.

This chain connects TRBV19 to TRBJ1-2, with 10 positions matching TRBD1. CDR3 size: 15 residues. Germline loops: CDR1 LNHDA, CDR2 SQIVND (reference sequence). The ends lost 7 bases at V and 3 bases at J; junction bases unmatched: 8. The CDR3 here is CASTPTGGVHYGYTF. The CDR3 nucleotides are TGTGCCAGTACCCCGACAGGGGGCGTCCACTATGGCTACACCTTC. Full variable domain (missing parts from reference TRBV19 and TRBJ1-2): DGGITQSPKYLFRKEGQNVTLSCEQNLNHDAMYWYRQDPGQGLRLIYYSQIVNDFQKGDIAEGYSVSREKKESFPLTVTSAQKNPTAFYLCASTPTGGVHYGYTFGSGTRLTVV.

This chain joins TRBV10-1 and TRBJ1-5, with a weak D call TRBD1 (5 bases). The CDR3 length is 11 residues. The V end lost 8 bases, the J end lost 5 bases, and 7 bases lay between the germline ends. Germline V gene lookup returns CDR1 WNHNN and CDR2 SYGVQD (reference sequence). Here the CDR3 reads CASQGDQPQHF. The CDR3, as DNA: TGCGCCAGCCAGGGAGATCAGCCCCAGCATTTT.

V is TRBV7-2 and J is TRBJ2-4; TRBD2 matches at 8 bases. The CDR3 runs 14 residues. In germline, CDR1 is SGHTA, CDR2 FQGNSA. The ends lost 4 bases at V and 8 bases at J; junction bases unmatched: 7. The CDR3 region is CASSSTGTSYIQYF. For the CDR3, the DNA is TGTGCCAGCAGCTCAACCGGGACTAGTTACATTCAGTACTTC.

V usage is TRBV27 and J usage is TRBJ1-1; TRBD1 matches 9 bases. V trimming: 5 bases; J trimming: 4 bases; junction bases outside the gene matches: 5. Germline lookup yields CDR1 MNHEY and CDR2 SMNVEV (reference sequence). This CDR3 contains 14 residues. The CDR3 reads CASSADRGPTEAFF. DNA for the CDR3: TGTGCCAGCAGTGCGGACAGGGGCCCCACTGAAGCTTTCTTT.

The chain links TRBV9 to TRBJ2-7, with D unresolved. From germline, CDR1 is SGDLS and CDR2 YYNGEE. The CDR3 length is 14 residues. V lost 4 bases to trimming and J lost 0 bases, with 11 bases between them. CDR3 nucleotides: TGTGCCAGCAGCCCCCTACAGAGCTCCTACGAGCAGTACTTC. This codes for CASSPLQSSYEQYF.

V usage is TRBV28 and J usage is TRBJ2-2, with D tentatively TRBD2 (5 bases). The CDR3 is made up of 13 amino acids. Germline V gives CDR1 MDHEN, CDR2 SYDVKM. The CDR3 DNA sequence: TGTGCTTCGAGGGTCCAGAACACCGGGGAGCTGTTTTTT. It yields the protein CASRVQNTGELFF.

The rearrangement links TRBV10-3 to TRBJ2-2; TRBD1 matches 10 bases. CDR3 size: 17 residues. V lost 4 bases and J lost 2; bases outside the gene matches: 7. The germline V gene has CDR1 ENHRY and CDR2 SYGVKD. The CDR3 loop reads CAISGRQGASNTGELFF. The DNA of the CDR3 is TGTGCCATCAGTGGAAGACAGGGGGCCTCAAACACCGGGGAGCTGTTTTTT.